This T cell receptor beta chain is from a study of CD8 T cells in ankylosing spondylitis (dated by TCRdb to 2016 to 2017). For context, the study as a whole: T cell receptor beta repertoires were profiled in healthy donors and ankylosing spondylitis patients so that disease-linked TCR variants could be found. The whole study cohort included about a hundred healthy donors and about two dozen ankylosing spondylitis patients. Peripheral blood samples were taken, and synovial fluid was additionally collected from ankylosing spondylitis patients. The paper as a whole reports these results and caveats: Some TCR beta motif variants had previously been reported in synovial fluid and blood of reactive arthritis patients, which suggested common disease-initiation mechanisms. The disease-linked clones were reported as significantly enriched in matched synovial fluid samples from ankylosing spondylitis patients. A TCR beta motif made up of several highly homologous amino acid variants appeared to be characteristic of blood from ankylosing spondylitis patients. The disease-linked clones had a CD8+ phenotype and were found at relatively low frequencies in peripheral blood.

Data came from an Illumina HiSeq 2500. Quantitative 5'-RACE with molecular barcodes was the method used to prepare the TCR beta libraries. Per the authors' processing: A new computational method based on a probabilistic model of VDJ rearrangement was used to identify disease-linked TCR variants. TCRdb took the public reads, trimmed them with fastp at Q25, ran MiXCR for clone calling and kept in-frame beta chains. Records with the same CDR3 protein are collapsed into one entry carrying the most frequent genes and DNA. TCRdb, not the authors, supplied the V and J calls. A total of about 390,000 distinct CDR3 sequences appear in this sample, 20% to 25% of them only once. The ten largest clones capture less than 20% of the sample. Taken from the germline V gene, the CDR1 and CDR2 loops are MNHEY and SVGAGI. The CDR3 numbers 15 residues from cysteine through phenylalanine. The entry retains the CDR3 DNA only, 45 bases that are in frame from base 1. Germline trimming: 4 bases from V, 2 bases from J; junction bases outside gene matches: 7.

This clonotype was observed a few times. The clone's antigen remains unknown. Per-base qualities were not stored, and no clone one base away is much larger. The chain joins TRBV6-5 to TRBJ2-7, and TRBD2 matches 8 of the central bases. The sample consisted of blood, either unsorted or a sorted T cell fraction (not recorded which). The receptor was derived from a male donor with ankylosing spondylitis. The CDR3 reads as follows: CASSSNSGNAYEQYF. In nucleotides, the sequence is TGTGCCAGCAGTTCCAATAGCGGGAACGCCTACGAGCAGTACTTC.